The 26 T cell receptor beta chains given below trace back to one sample, sequenced in a study of naive and memory T cell subsets. The SP2 primer and nested alpha and beta constant region primers amplified ligated cDNA in four rounds. MiXCR, run by TCRdb on the UMI-ligation and nested PCR reads, gives a single entry per CDR3 protein. The sample holds around 35,000 distinct CDR3 sequences, approximately 10% seen once. Treatment meaning: skin biopsy from PPD injection site in Mantoux-positive individual. The library had UMIs added by 3' ligation of an oligonucleotide to TCR cDNA. Source: skin, taken from a tuberculin skin test site. These TCRs come from an adult in good health.

This clonotype was counted ten times or more. CDR3 loop: CASSLLGSGSSYEQYF. CDR3 sequence (DNA): TGTGCCAGCAGTTTATTGGGTAGCGGAAGCTCCTACGAGCAGTACTTC. The chain employs TRBV28 and TRBJ2-7, with D perhaps TRBD2 (6 bases). The ends were cut back, 1 base at V and 0 bases at J, with 13 bases in the middle. Per the germline V gene, CDR1 is MDHEN and CDR2 is SYDVKM. The CDR3 consists of 16 residues.

This clonotype was seen a few times. The chain carries TRBV20-1 and TRBJ2-5; D might be TRBD2 (6 bases). Germline values: CDR1 DFQATT, CDR2 SNEGSKA (reference sequence). The CDR3 is 14 residues long. V dropped 3 bases and J dropped 6 bases, with 17 bases sitting between them. Here the CDR3 DNA reads TGCAGTGCTAGGGAGGACTACGTACGGCAGACCCAGTACTTC. As protein: CSAREDYVRQTQYF.

A few counts support this clonotype. V and J are TRBV4-2 and TRBJ1-4; D possibly corresponds to TRBD1 (5 bases). This CDR3 has 17 amino acids. The germline gives CDR1 LGHNA, CDR2 YNFKEQ. V dropped 2 bases and J dropped 8 bases, with 21 bases sitting between them. The CDR3 loop is CASSQLLEQGVQEKLFF. DNA for the CDR3: TGTGCCAGCAGCCAACTCTTAGAGCAGGGAGTGCAGGAAAAACTGTTTTTT.

This clonotype was detected many times. The rearrangement uses TRBV7-9 and TRBJ2-2, with D unresolved. In germline, CDR1 is SEHNR, CDR2 FQNEAQ (reference sequence). Trimming removed 4 bases at V and 3 bases at J, with 15 bases between. There are 16 residues in the CDR3. The CDR3 DNA reads as TGTGCCAGCAGCTCCCCCGACCGAGAGGACACCGGGGAGCTGTTTTTT. This encodes CASSSPDREDTGELFF.

This clonotype came up many times. The V and J genes are TRBV30 and TRBJ2-2, with D perhaps matching TRBD1 or TRBD2 (5 bases each). CDR1 is GTSNPN and CDR2 is SVGIG in the germline V gene (reference sequence). V lost 8 bases and J lost 7, with 14 bases in between. This CDR3 region has 12 residues. The CDR3 region is CARGEYNGELFF. The CDR3 coding sequence is TGTGCCAGGGGAGAGTATAACGGGGAGCTGTTTTTT.

This rearrangement joins TRBV5-1 to TRBJ2-7; D ambiguous. Trimming stripped 3 bases from V and 0 bases from J, with 13 bases between. Per the germline V gene, CDR1 is SGHRS and CDR2 is YFSETQ. This CDR3 has 15 amino acids. The CDR3 protein is CASSSSGQSSYEQYF. The CDR3 DNA reads TGCGCCAGCAGCTCGTCCGGGCAGAGCTCCTACGAGCAGTACTTC.

The chain combines TRBV9 with TRBJ2-2; D is uncertain. This CDR3 has 17 residues. The germline V and J ends were trimmed by 3 bases and 8 bases, with 23 bases remaining between them. Germline CDR1 SGDLS, CDR2 YYNGEE. CDR3 loop: CASSAGFGPLLPGELFF. CDR3 DNA sequence: TGTGCCAGCAGCGCTGGGTTTGGACCGCTTCTGCCTGGGGAGCTGTTTTTT.

This clonotype has ten or more counts. V gene TRBV6-2 or TRBV6-3 combines with J gene TRBJ2-7; 9 bases line up with TRBD1. This CDR3 is built from 15 residues. Trimming at V came to 7 bases and at J to 3 bases, leaving 10 bases not matched to a gene. Germline V gene data show CDR1 as MNHEY and CDR2 as SVGEGT. CDR3 loop: CASKPPGTGIYEQYF. As DNA, the CDR3 is TGTGCCAGCAAGCCTCCCGGGACAGGGATCTACGAGCAGTACTTC.

This clonotype has a handful of counts. The CDR3 protein is CASSEAAQPWQPQHF. CDR3 DNA sequence: TGTGCCAGCAGTGAAGCGGCCCAGCCCTGGCAGCCCCAGCATTTT. V usage is TRBV2 and J usage is TRBJ1-5; unclear D gene. Trimming took 0 bases from V and 7 from J, leaving 13 bases between them. This CDR3 spans 15 amino acids. Germline V gene lookup returns CDR1 SNHLY and CDR2 FYNNEI.

DNA for the CDR3: TGCGCCAGCAGAAGAGGTCAGGGAGAGGAAAACACTGAAGCTTTCTTT. This codes for CASRRGQGEENTEAFF. V is TRBV5-1 and J is TRBJ1-1; the D gene is possibly TRBD1 (5 bases). The CDR3 totals 16 residues. Trimming took off 5 bases at V and 2 bases at J, with 19 bases between the two ends. Germline CDR1 reads SGHRS; CDR2 reads YFSETQ.

The chain recombines TRBV19 with TRBJ2-7; D is ambiguous. V gave up 7 bases and J gave up 1 base, with 5 bases separating them. Per germline, CDR1 LNHDA and CDR2 SQIVND (reference sequence). The CDR3 length is 11 residues. This CDR3 reads CASTPSYEQYF. For the CDR3, the DNA is TGTGCCAGTACCCCGTCCTACGAGCAGTACTTC.

This clonotype showed up many times. The V and J genes are TRBV6-5 and TRBJ1-6; D may be TRBD1 (6 bases). Germline lookup yields CDR1 MNHEY and CDR2 SVGAGI. V lost 5 bases to trimming and J lost 6 bases, with 20 bases between them. The CDR3 has 17 residues. The CDR3 sequence: CASSHLSRDTLNSPLHF. CDR3 bases: TGTGCCAGCAGTCACCTATCTCGGGACACCCTTAATTCACCCCTCCACTTT.

Only a few counts were recorded for this clonotype. The J gene is TRBJ1-2, the V gene TRBV30; TRBD1 matches at 7 bases. The CDR3 extends over 15 amino acids. Germline trimming cut 2 bases from V and 7 bases from J; bases unmatched to any gene: 13. In germline, CDR1 is GTSNPN, CDR2 SVGIG (reference sequence). The CDR3 here is CAWSLPVDRVGGYTF. The CDR3 coding sequence is TGTGCCTGGAGTTTACCTGTTGACAGGGTGGGTGGCTACACCTTC.

This clonotype was seen at least ten times. The CDR3 protein is CAVAGQGASPLHF. Written as DNA, the CDR3 is TGTGCCGTTGCGGGACAGGGAGCTTCACCCCTCCACTTT. The chain uses TRBV27 and TRBJ1-6, with TRBD1 identical over 9 bases. The CDR3 contains 13 residues. V gave up 11 bases and J gave up 9 bases; unmatched junction bases: 8. The germline gives CDR1 MNHEY, CDR2 SMNVEV (reference sequence).

This clonotype was seen a few times. CDR3 nucleotides: TGCAGCGCTGAGAAACAAATCAACACCGGGGAGCTGTTTTTT. Its translation: CSAEKQINTGELFF. V is TRBV29-1 and J is TRBJ2-2; D is uncertain. CDR1 is SQVTM and CDR2 is ANQGSEA in the germline V gene. This CDR3 has 14 amino acids. Trimming shortened V by 7 bases and J by 2 bases, and 14 bases separated the two germline ends.

This clonotype is labeled medium-sized (0.01 to 0.1%). The rearrangement uses TRBV28 and TRBJ2-7, with D perhaps given as TRBD1 or TRBD2 (6 bases each). This CDR3 region has 13 residues. Per the germline V gene, CDR1 is MDHEN and CDR2 is SYDVKM. V lost 6 bases, J lost 3 bases, and 12 bases lay in between. The CDR3 reads CASREGGYYEQYF. The CDR3 region has the DNA TGTGCCAGCAGAGAAGGGGGGTACTACGAGCAGTACTTC.

This clonotype was seen a handful of times. V is TRBV6-2 or TRBV6-3 and J is TRBJ2-1; 7 positions agree with TRBD2. The germline V gene has CDR1 MNHEY and CDR2 SVGEGT. The V and J ends lost 6 bases and 6 bases, in that order; junction bases with no gene match: 2. The CDR3 extends over 12 amino acids. CDR3 in DNA: TGTGCCAGCAGCGGACTAGGCAATGAGCAGTTCTTC. Translation: CASSGLGNEQFF.

As regards this clonotype: The junction differs from germline at one of its ends, possibly a read error. The rearrangement uses TRBV11-2 and TRBJ2-7, with 8 positions matching TRBD2. This CDR3 is 15 amino acids long. In germline, CDR1 is SGHAT, CDR2 FQNNGV. The CDR3 DNA reads as TGTGCCAGCAGCTTAGGACCCCAGATAGCGGGGAGAATAACCTTC. Its protein is CASSLGPQIAGRITF.

Comment on this clonotype: A read error may explain this, as a much larger clone is one base away. CDR3 in amino acids: CSVGTSGSEQFF. The DNA for the CDR3 is TGCAGCGTTGGAACTAGCGGGAGTGAGCAGTTCTTC. The chain combines TRBV29-1 with TRBJ2-1, with 11 positions matching TRBD2. CDR1 is SQVTM and CDR2 is ANQGSEA in the germline V gene. The V segment lost 4 bases and the J segment 9 bases; nucleotides outside the gene matches: 2. The CDR3 loop spans 12 amino acids.

This clonotype was counted only a few times. The V and J genes are TRBV28 and TRBJ2-3; no firm D call. Germline CDR1 reads MDHEN; CDR2 reads SYDVKM. Trimming cost V 6 bases and J 2 bases, with 9 bases left between them. The CDR3 consists of 13 residues. The CDR3 nucleotides are TGTGCCAGCAGCAGCTTTCCCACAGATACGCAGTATTTT. It specifies CASSSFPTDTQYF.

This clonotype was seen a few times. The DNA of the CDR3 is TGTGCCAGCAGCTACAGGGCAGTGGGGCCCGATACGCAGTATTTT. Its protein is CASSYRAVGPDTQYF. The genes are TRBV7-8 and TRBJ2-3; D is possibly TRBD1 (6 bases). Between the trimmed V and J ends, which lost 4 bases and 6 bases, there was a span of 17 bases. The CDR3 has 15 amino acids. CDR1 is SGHVS and CDR2 is FQNEAQ in the germline V gene.

This chain connects TRBV7-3 to TRBJ2-6; D is tentatively TRBD1 or TRBD2 (5 bases each). V gave up 1 base and J gave up 0 bases, with 10 bases separating them. This CDR3 contains 17 residues. Looked up from germline, CDR1 is SGHTA and CDR2 is FQGTGA. The CDR3 nucleotides are TGTGCCAGCAGCTTAAGAGGGGTGAACTCTGGGGCCAACGTCCTGACTTTC. This sequence encodes CASSLRGVNSGANVLTF.

This clonotype was picked up a small number of times. This chain uses TRBV9 with TRBJ1-3, with TRBD1 matching 7 bases. V was pared by 2 bases and J by 3 bases, with 2 bases of the junction left unmatched. This CDR3 has 14 amino acids. Germline V gene sequence: CDR1 SGDLS, CDR2 YYNGEE. The CDR3 is CASSVGQFGNTIYF. The CDR3 DNA sequence: TGTGCCAGCAGCGTGGGACAGTTTGGAAACACCATATATTTT.

In this sample, this clonotype turned up many times. The J gene is TRBJ1-6, the V gene TRBV20-1; D ambiguous. V lost 0 bases to trimming and J lost 5 bases, with 14 bases between them. The CDR3 covers 16 residues. Germline CDR1 is DFQATT and CDR2 is SNEGSKA (reference sequence). In DNA, the CDR3 is TGCAGTGCTAGAGATACCACGGGCCTTAATAATTCACCCCTCCACTTT. This gives the protein CSARDTTGLNNSPLHF.

This clonotype was detected many times. The CDR3 reads CASSQDLMSGGHYNEQFF. As DNA, the CDR3 is TGCGCCAGCAGCCAAGATCTTATGAGCGGGGGGCACTACAATGAGCAGTTCTTC. The chain joins TRBV4-1 to TRBJ2-1, with TRBD2 identical over 9 bases. There are 18 residues in the CDR3. After removal of 0 bases from V and 3 bases from J, the junction contained 9 bases not matched to a gene. Looked up from germline, CDR1 is MGHRA and CDR2 is YSYEKL.

By sample share, this clonotype is medium-sized. The junction departs from germline at one end; a sequencing error may be responsible. The chain couples TRBV7-2 to TRBJ2-7; 7 nucleotides agree with TRBD1. Germline loops: CDR1 SGHTA, CDR2 FQGNSA. The CDR3 runs to 14 residues. CDR3 in DNA: TGTGCCAGCCGCTTTGGGACAGACTCCTACGAGCAGTACTTC. Its translation: CASRFGTDSYEQYF.